This T cell receptor (beta chain) was identified during a study of vaccination and CD4 T cells after COVID-19. Overall study: There were six male and four female convalescents, and two of them were Hispanic. Sampling after COVID took place at a median of about 91 days (range 35 to 161) following diagnosis.

Looked up from germline, CDR1 is DFQATT and CDR2 is SNEGSKA (reference sequence). The CDR3 spans 14 residues. V shed 6 bases, J shed 4 bases, and the junction held 6 bases outside the gene matches. The Oncomine TCR Beta short-read assay sequenced DNA from cultured CD4+ T cells. Using its own MiXCR run on the PCR reads, TCRdb lists one record per CDR3 protein. Among over 8,000 distinct CDR3 sequences, 20% to 30% were seen once, and the ten largest hold roughly 24%. Treatment of the sample: roughly ten-day PBMC culture with coronavirus spike peptide pools or control peptides (ViraFEST assay). Comments on this clonotype: Its antigen is currently unknown.

The sequence was collected from a human donor who received a COVID-19 vaccine. Sequenced here: CD4+ T cells from blood, cultured in vitro, sampled before SARS-CoV-2 vaccination. This chain links TRBV20-1 with TRBJ2-1, with 10 bases fitting TRBD1. The CDR3 DNA reads as TGCAGTGCATCGACAGGGGGCCCTTACAATGAGCAGTTCTTC. Residues: CSASTGGPYNEQFF.